This TCR beta chain was recovered during a study of response to subunit inactivated influenza vaccine. The CDR3 totals 14 residues. Deletions cut 1 base from V and 3 bases from J, with 11 bases between. Germline V CDR1 and CDR2: SQVTM, ANQGSEA. Findings and limits, study-wide: Seasonal influenza vaccination, on each occasion, was suggested by the authors to recruit few new T cells.

Worth noting for this clonotype: Its antigen remains unidentified.

From the RT-PCR reads, TCRdb called clonotypes with MiXCR, one entry per CDR3 protein. The data hold about 580,000 distinct CDR3 sequences, with 14% observed a single time. The gene calls are TRBV29-1 and TRBJ2-3; D unresolved. The receptor comes from a man in his fifties who received an inactivated influenza vaccine. The specimen comprised PBMCs from blood, sampled less than 13 days after vaccination. CDR3: CSVEGTPRTDTQYF. In DNA form, the CDR3 reads TGCAGCGTTGAAGGTACCCCGAGGACAGATACGCAGTATTTT.